Below, 23 T cell receptor beta chains from the same sample are listed, as sequenced in a study of Graves' ophthalmopathy and Graves' hyperthyroidism. Researchers took RNA transcripts and amplified TCR beta CDR3 regions from them. Scientists carried out first-round RT-PCR using HTBI primers and then a second-round multiplex PCR. Each CDR3 protein is one row after TCRdb ran MiXCR on the multiplex PCR reads. Among about 590,000 distinct CDR3 sequences listed, about 40% were seen once. The sample was peripheral blood or thyroid tissue (not recorded which). The receptors were gathered from an adult man with Graves' hyperthyroidism.

The CDR3 bases are TGCAGCTTAGGTTACAGAACGAACACTGAAGCTTTCTTT. Residues: CSLGYRTNTEAFF. The chain couples TRBV29-1 to TRBJ1-1, with D hard to call. The CDR3 is 13 residues long. Germline V gene sequence: CDR1 SQVTM, CDR2 ANQGSEA. V was pared by 8 bases and J by 1 base, with 14 bases between.

This clonotype was counted a single time. The CDR3 loop reads CASIGGRGLMRGYTF. DNA for the CDR3: TGTGCTAGTATCGGGGGTCGAGGCCTCATGCGAGGCTACACCTTC. The V gene is TRBV25-1, the J gene TRBJ1-2; a possible D gene is TRBD1 (5 bases). The CDR3 extends over 15 amino acids. CDR1 MGHDK and CDR2 SYGVNS come from the germline V gene.

Many counts were recorded for this clonotype. The chain joins TRBV10-2 to TRBJ1-4, with unresolved D. Germline-derived CDR1 and CDR2 are WSHSY and SAAADI. The length of the CDR3 is 14 residues. The ends were cut back, 5 bases at V and 7 bases at J, with 14 bases in the middle. The CDR3 here is CASSTGIRVEKLFF. CDR3 sequence (DNA): TGCGCCAGCAGTACCGGGATAAGGGTTGAAAAACTGTTTTTT.

This clonotype appeared many times. The chain has TRBV10-3 and TRBJ1-1, with unresolved D. The CDR3 length is 13 residues. Trimming removed 0 bases at V and 4 bases at J, with 6 bases between. In germline, CDR1 is ENHRY, CDR2 SYGVKD. CDR3 DNA sequence: TGTGCCATCAGTGAGTCGGCTGTCACTGAAGCTTTCTTT. Protein: CAISESAVTEAFF.

To note about this clonotype: Being one base from a much bigger clone, this may be a read error. The chain uses TRBV7-2 and TRBJ1-6; 9 bases align to TRBD1. Germline V CDR1 and CDR2: SGHTA, FQGNSA. This CDR3 spans 15 amino acids. Here the CDR3 reads CASGLGGTGSSPLHF. CDR3 nucleotide sequence: TGTGCCAGCGGCTTAGGGGGGACAGGGAGTTCACCCCTCCACTTT.

Worth noting for this clonotype: One base away lies a much larger clone, so this may be a sequencing read error. The genes are TRBV20-1 and TRBJ2-1; D ambiguous. V was cut by 0 bases and J by 3 bases, with 12 bases left in between. The CDR3 sequence is 15 residues long. Germline V CDR1 and CDR2: DFQATT, SNEGSKA (reference sequence). This CDR3 is CSARDWAGGYNEQFF. In DNA form, the CDR3 reads TGCAGTGCTAGAGATTGGGCTGGCGGCTACAATGAGCAGTTCTTC.

The genes are TRBV20-1 and TRBJ1-5; D uncertain. Germline V gene data show CDR1 as DFQATT and CDR2 as SNEGSKA (reference sequence). The V end was cut by 4 bases, the J end by 11 bases, with 30 bases between. This CDR3 spans 17 amino acids. Here the CDR3 DNA reads TGCAGTGCTACCGGCCCAGGACTAGCGGGGAGGAAGGAGACCCAGCATTTT. Translated: CSATGPGLAGRKETQHF.

CDR3 DNA sequence: TGTGCCAGTAGTAGGGCCAGAGGGGGGAACACTGAAGCTTTCTTT. Translated, it gives CASSRARGGNTEAFF. The chain couples TRBV19 to TRBJ1-1; tentatively, D is TRBD1 (6 bases). The CDR3 consists of 15 residues. V lost 4 bases and J 1 base, leaving 13 bases between the germline ends. Germline CDR1 reads LNHDA; CDR2 reads SQIVND (reference sequence).

This clonotype occurred many times. The V and J genes are TRBV5-8 and TRBJ2-7, with 7 bases that match TRBD1. With 2 bases clipped from V and 4 bases from J, the junction kept 12 bases outside the gene matches. The CDR3 spans 16 residues. Germline CDR1 reads SGHTS; CDR2 reads YDEGEE. The CDR3 is CASSFGQASYGYEQYF. In nucleotides, the CDR3 is TGTGCCAGCAGCTTCGGACAGGCCTCCTACGGTTACGAGCAGTACTTC.

A remark on this clonotype: A junction end diverges from the germline sequence, so it may reflect a read error. The rearrangement uses TRBV7-2 and TRBJ2-7; D is unclear. The CDR3 is made up of 15 amino acids. Germline V gives CDR1 SGHTA, CDR2 FQGNSA. CDR3 bases: TGTGCCAGCAGCTTAGATATGTCAGATTCCTACGGGCAGTACTTC. Translated, it gives CASSLDMSDSYGQYF.

On this clonotype itself: A much larger clone differs from this one at a single base, so this may be a read error. V and J are TRBV20-1 and TRBJ2-2, with D hard to call. Trimming stripped 1 base from V and 4 bases from J, with 7 bases between. Germline CDR1 reads DFQATT; CDR2 reads SNEGSKA (reference sequence). There are 13 residues in the CDR3. CDR3: CSARGMSTGELFF. The CDR3 DNA reads TGCAGTGCTAGAGGCATGAGCACCGGGGAGCTGTTTTTT.

The gene calls are TRBV4-1 and TRBJ2-7; 7 nucleotides line up with TRBD2. The V segment lost 0 bases and the J segment 9 bases; nucleotides outside the gene matches: 11. CDR3 length: 15 amino acids. The germline V gene has CDR1 MGHRA and CDR2 YSYEKL. CDR3 sequence reads: CASSQDLSGTKGQYF. CDR3 coding DNA: TGCGCCAGCAGCCAAGATTTAAGCGGGACTAAAGGGCAGTACTTC.

This clonotype showed up many times. This rearrangement joins TRBV10-3 to TRBJ1-2; 7 positions agree with TRBD1. Germline loops: CDR1 ENHRY, CDR2 SYGVKD. The J segment lost 5 bases and the V segment lost 4 bases, leaving 4 bases of the junction unmatched. This CDR3 is 13 amino acids long. CDR3 loop: CAISADREYGYTF. The CDR3 DNA sequence: TGTGCCATCAGTGCCGACAGGGAATATGGCTACACCTTC.

This chain links TRBV11-2 with TRBJ2-5; 9 nucleotides match TRBD2. The CDR3 consists of 15 residues. Trimming removed 1 base from V and 11 bases from J; junction bases left unmatched: 11. Germline CDR1 is SGHAT and CDR2 is FQNNGV. As DNA, the CDR3 is TGTGCCAGCAGCTTAGTAGCGGGAGCCCCCAATGAGCAGTACTTC. The encoded protein is CASSLVAGAPNEQYF. Using reference TRBV11-2 and TRBJ2-5 for the parts outside the CDR3, the full variable domain is EAGVAQSPRYKIIEKRQSVAFWCNPISGHATLYWYQQILGQGPKLLIQFQNNGVVDDSQLPKDRFSAERLKGVDSTLKIQPAKLEDSAVYLCASSLVAGAPNEQYFGPGTRLLVL.

Points on this clonotype: A read error may be the cause here, since a much bigger clone is one base away. The chain joins TRBV12-5 to TRBJ1-6; D not resolved. CDR1 is LGHNT, CDR2 FRNRAP, per germline. This CDR3 has 14 residues. The CDR3 protein is CASGAHSNNSPFHF. The CDR3 DNA follows: TGTGCTAGTGGTGCCCACTCAAATAATTCACCCTTCCACTTT.

Ten or more counts support this clonotype. The rearrangement joins TRBV7-9 to TRBJ2-7; D possibly corresponds to TRBD2 (5 bases). V was pared by 1 base and J by 4 bases, with 8 bases between. Looked up from germline, CDR1 is SEHNR and CDR2 is FQNEAQ (reference sequence). The CDR3 contains 13 residues. The CDR3 DNA reads TGTGCCAGCAGCTTAGGCCCGGGGTACGAGCAGTACTTC. Encoded protein: CASSLGPGYEQYF.

This sequence joins TRBV20-1 and TRBJ2-7; 9 nucleotides line up with TRBD1. Germline CDR1 and CDR2: DFQATT and SNEGSKA (reference sequence). V lost 1 base, J lost 0 bases, and 13 bases stayed unmatched. The CDR3 runs 18 residues. For the CDR3, the DNA is TGCAGTGCTAGAGTGGGACAGGGAGCGGGATTTTTCTCCTACGAGCAGTACTTC. Protein product: CSARVGQGAGFFSYEQYF.

The V gene is TRBV29-1, the J gene TRBJ1-1; D may be TRBD1 (5 bases). V was trimmed by 8 bases and J by 0 bases, leaving 13 bases between them. The CDR3 is made up of 13 amino acids. CDR1 and CDR2 from the germline V gene are SQVTM and ANQGSEA. In nucleotides, the CDR3 is TGCAGCTCCGACAGCCACCTGAACACTGAAGCTTTCTTT. As protein: CSSDSHLNTEAFF.

Regarding this clonotype: A much bigger clone sits one base away, suggesting this may be a read error. The chain is built from TRBV27 and TRBJ2-7; 7 bases are shared with TRBD2. This CDR3 contains 12 residues. Germline CDR1 and CDR2: MNHEY and SMNVEV (reference sequence). In DNA form, the CDR3 reads TGTGCCAGCAGGCGGGGGACCCACGAGCAGTGCTTC. Amino acids: CASRRGTHEQCF.

This clonotype was seen a few times. The chain recombines TRBV7-9 with TRBJ1-2; 9 bases fit TRBD1. V shed 5 bases, J shed 8 bases, and the junction held 6 bases outside the gene matches. CDR3 length: 13 amino acids. Per germline, CDR1 SEHNR and CDR2 FQNEAQ (reference sequence). The CDR3 spells CASSPGTGMGYTF. The CDR3 nucleotides are TGTGCCAGCAGCCCCGGGACAGGGATGGGCTACACCTTC.

This clonotype was recorded many times. The V call is TRBV10-2, the J call TRBJ1-2; D not certain. The CDR3 has 15 amino acids. V was pared by 4 bases and J by 0 bases, with 12 bases between. In germline, CDR1 is WSHSY, CDR2 SAAADI. The CDR3 DNA sequence: TGCGCCAGCAGTGGGCCGGGCGAATCTAACTATGGCTACACCTTC. This gives the protein CASSGPGESNYGYTF.

The table lists this clonotype with many counts. The chain combines TRBV12-3 or TRBV12-4 with TRBJ1-2; D remains ambiguous. The CDR3 covers 13 residues. V lost 5 bases, J lost 4 bases, and 11 bases lay in between. In nucleotides, the CDR3 is TGTGCCAGCAGTCCTAGCCGTATCTATGGCTACACCTTC. Translating gives CASSPSRIYGYTF.

The V gene is TRBV20-1, the J gene TRBJ2-7; 9 bases are shared with TRBD1. Trimming cost V 5 bases and J 4 bases; bases outside gene matches: 3. The CDR3 spans 12 residues. Germline CDR1 DFQATT, CDR2 SNEGSKA (reference sequence). The CDR3 DNA reads TGCAGTGCTGGTGGGACAGGGTACGAGCAGTACTTC. Its translation is CSAGGTGYEQYF.